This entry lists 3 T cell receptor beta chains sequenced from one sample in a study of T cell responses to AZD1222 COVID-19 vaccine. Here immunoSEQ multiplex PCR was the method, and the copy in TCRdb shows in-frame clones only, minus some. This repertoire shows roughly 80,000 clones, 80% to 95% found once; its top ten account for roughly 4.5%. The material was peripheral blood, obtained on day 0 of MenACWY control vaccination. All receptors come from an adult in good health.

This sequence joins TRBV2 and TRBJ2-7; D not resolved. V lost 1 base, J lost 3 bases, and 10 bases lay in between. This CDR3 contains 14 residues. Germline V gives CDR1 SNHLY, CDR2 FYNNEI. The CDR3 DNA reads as TGTGCCAGCAGTGAAGGCAGTGCATACTACGAGCAGTACTTC. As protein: CASSEGSAYYEQYF.

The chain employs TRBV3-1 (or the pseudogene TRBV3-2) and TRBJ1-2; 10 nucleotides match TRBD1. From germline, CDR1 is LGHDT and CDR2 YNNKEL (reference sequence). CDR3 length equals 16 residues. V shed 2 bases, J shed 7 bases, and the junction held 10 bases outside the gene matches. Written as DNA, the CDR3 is TGTGCCAGCAGCCAAATTCCCGGGACAGGGGCTATTGGCTACACCTTC. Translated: CASSQIPGTGAIGYTF.

Here the CDR3 reads CASSPPGGATTDTQYF. The CDR3 DNA follows: TGTGCCAGCAGCCCCCCAGGAGGAGCCACCACAGATACGCAGTATTTT. The V gene is TRBV7-9, the J gene TRBJ2-3, with a weak D call TRBD2 (5 bases). Between the trimmed V and J ends, which lost 5 bases and 2 bases, there was a span of 17 bases. Germline V gene lookup returns CDR1 SEHNR and CDR2 FQNEAQ (reference sequence). CDR3 length: 16 residues. The full variable domain, its missing parts supplied by reference TRBV7-9 and TRBJ2-3, is DTGVSQNPRHKITKRGQNVTFRCDPISEHNRLYWYRQTLGQGPEFLTYFQNEAQLEKSRLLSDRFSAERPKGSFSTLEIQRTEQGDSAMYLCASSPPGGATTDTQYFGPGTRLTVL.